This TCR beta chain was retrieved from a study of beta chain features in type 1 diabetes (dated by TCRdb to the late 2010s). About the investigation overall: Mean age, gender distribution, total cell number and subset yield did not differ between patients and healthy donors. Across all samples, about 110 million sorted cells were examined, and cell number per subset correlated strongly with RNA yield. In the study, recently diagnosed type 1 diabetes patients and matched healthy donors were compared on the TCRB repertoires of their sorted circulating CD4+ T cell subsets. Regulatory and stem cell-like memory subsets were obtained from only 8 patients and about 8 healthy donors, while naive and central memory subsets were obtained from all 30 or so donors. General study outcomes and caveats: PCR may preferentially amplify shorter templates, but because patient and control samples were amplified and corrected together, any resulting skew would affect both groups equally. Type 1 diabetes patients showed a moderate but significant shortening of TCRB CDR3 length in all four CD4+ subsets. Naive, central memory and regulatory TCRB repertoires appeared more similar among patients than among healthy donors. HLA sub-analyses involved small numbers of individuals, so any influence of HLA type on TCRB rearrangement remained unresolved. Because cDNA was sequenced instead of genomic DNA, highly expressing activated cells could be over-represented, though the groups showed no difference in activation or CD3 levels. At VDJ recombination sites, patients with type 1 diabetes made fewer insertions and deleted more nucleotides, a pattern implying thymic rearrangement abnormalities.

This clone was counted at least ten times. What this receptor recognizes is not known. Per-base qualities were not stored, and no clone one base away is much larger. The entire isolated RNA was reverse transcribed using the High Capacity cDNA Reverse Transcription Kit, and thus expressed TCRB transcripts were sequenced. Naive, central memory and regulatory T cell samples underwent deep immunoSEQ sequencing, averaging around 3.7 million total reads per sample. Sorted cells were lysed in RLT buffer and RNA was extracted with DNase-treated RNeasy Micro or Mini kits, depending on cell number. To prevent cross-contamination, each cell subset was processed individually, whereas patient and healthy donor samples were processed jointly. The immunoSEQ multiplex PCR was used to amplify TCRB sequences from cDNA, yielding 87-bp fragments that span the CDR3 region. Amplicons were sequenced on the Illumina HiSeq platform. Turning to the authors' computational methods: Synthetic template baselines were used to correct PCR bias computationally, reads within Hamming distance 2 were collapsed, and singletons that could not be merged were discarded. Reads were aligned against IMGT to assign V, D and J genes, CDR3 length and insertions or deletions at six rearrangement sites. Clonotype counts were normalized to sorted cell number within each subset before computing true diversity and Gini coefficients with the tcR R package. The overlap coefficient, calculated on TCRB nucleotide sequences, was used to measure repertoire sharing. Drawn from immuneACCESS, this table holds only the in-frame rearrangements with V and J called that TCRdb kept. Clones are partly lost; checked studies trace under half to an unresolved V gene and leave the rest unexplained. That table gives V, J and clone size, and the DNA gave D and trimming. In this sample the table shows 150,000 to 190,000 clones, approximately 8.1% of which occur a single time. In total, the top ten clones hold about 0.6% of the sample.

A single peripheral blood draw of around 100 mL on average was collected from each donor into heparinised tubes. Using a panel that included CD45RO, CCR7, CD25, CD127, CD95 and CD27, naive, central memory, regulatory and stem cell-like memory CD4+ T cells were sorted on a BD FACSAria II. Purity was above 95% for every sorted population. PBMCs were isolated right away by Lymphoprep density gradient centrifugation and were stained directly, without culture. So that batch effects would be minimized, each experiment stained and sorted samples in pairs, pairing one healthy donor with one patient. CDR1 and CDR2, per the germline V gene, are SGHDN and FVKESK. The V and J ends are trimmed by 2 bases and 7 bases, leaving 9 bases between them. The CDR3 measures 13 amino acids from cysteine to phenylalanine. Only CDR3 DNA remains: 39 bases, in frame from the first base.

This receptor was obtained from a man aged 18 to 29 in good health. The chain links TRBV14 with TRBJ2-1, with no confident D gene call. The sample comprised central memory CD4+ T cells from blood. CDR3 sequence: CASSQRVRNEQFF. The DNA is TGTGCCAGCAGCCAACGAGTTCGTAATGAGCAGTTCTTC.